This T cell receptor beta chain was identified during a study of blood T cell repertoires in COVID-19. Study-level information: From the United States, Italy and Spain came samples of acute and convalescent COVID-19.

In the original workflow: Amplification of reference gene primers was used by the study to estimate nucleated cell counts. Assay: immunoSEQ multiplex PCR; the TCRdb copy retains only in-frame clones and omits some. V and J calls and clone size come straight from that table; D and trimming were deduced from the DNA. The data hold 70,000 to 95,000 clones, with around 89% observed a single time. Seattle patients were enrolled during active infection and followed longitudinally. The clonotype was recovered from a man aged 45-65 years with COVID-19, enrolled during active disease. Sequencing was performed on peripheral blood.

The CDR3 DNA sequence: TGTGCCAGCAGCCGGACAGGGGGTAATTCACCCCTCCACTTT. Translating gives CASSRTGGNSPLHF. The J gene is TRBJ1-6, the V gene TRBV5-8, with TRBD1 matching 10 bases. Looked up from germline, CDR1 is SGHTS and CDR2 is YDEGEE. The CDR3 is made up of 14 amino acids. Unmatched junction bases numbered 1, after V lost 4 bases and J lost 6 bases.